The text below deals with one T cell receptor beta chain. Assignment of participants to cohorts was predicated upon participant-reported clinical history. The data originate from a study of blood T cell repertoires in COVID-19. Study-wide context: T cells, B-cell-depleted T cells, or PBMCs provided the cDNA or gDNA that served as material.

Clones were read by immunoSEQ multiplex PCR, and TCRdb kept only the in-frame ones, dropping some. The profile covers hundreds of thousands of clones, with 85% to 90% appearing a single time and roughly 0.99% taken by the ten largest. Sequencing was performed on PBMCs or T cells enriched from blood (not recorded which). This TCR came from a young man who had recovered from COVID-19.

The CDR3 region is CASSFFQGGVGELFF. The CDR3 region has the DNA TGTGCCAGCAGCTTTTTCCAGGGAGGGGTCGGGGAGCTGTTTTTT. The chain is built from TRBV7-9 and TRBJ2-2; TRBD2 agrees at 7 bases. The CDR3 runs 15 residues. Germline V CDR1 and CDR2: SEHNR, FQNEAQ (reference sequence). Losses at the gene ends were 3 bases for V and 7 bases for J; bases not matched to a gene: 8.